The 17 T cell receptor beta chains below were found in one sample sequenced in a study of blood T cell repertoires in COVID-19. The protocol was immunoSEQ multiplex PCR, while the TCRdb copy is restricted to in-frame clones and leaves out a portion. The sample records more than 200,000 clones, 70% to 90% being singletons. The sequenced sample consisted of PBMCs or T cells enriched from blood (not recorded which). These receptors all stem from a man in his thirties or forties who had recovered from COVID-19.

V gene TRBV18 combines with J gene TRBJ1-5; D is possibly TRBD1 (6 bases). The CDR3 is 19 amino acids. Trimming took off 1 base at V and 0 bases at J, with 19 bases between the two ends. CDR1 is KGHSH and CDR2 is LQKENI in the germline V gene. DNA of the CDR3: TGTGCCAGCTCACCACTAAATTCCGGGACAAGATATAGCAATCAGCCCCAGCATTTT. Translation gives CASSPLNSGTRYSNQPQHF.

The rearrangement links TRBV2 to TRBJ1-2; 12 nucleotides align to TRBD1. J gave up 7 bases and V 4 bases, and 7 bases lay outside the gene matches. CDR3 length: 15 residues. Germline V gene data show CDR1 as SNHLY and CDR2 as FYNNEI. CDR3 amino acids: CASSGWDRGLGGYTF. In nucleotides, the CDR3 is TGTGCCAGCAGTGGGTGGGACAGGGGGCTTGGTGGCTACACCTTC.

This clone has just a few counts. The genes are TRBV7-9 and TRBJ2-2; 8 bases line up with TRBD1. With 5 bases clipped from V and 5 bases from J, the junction kept 7 bases outside the gene matches. CDR1 is SEHNR, CDR2 FQNEAQ, per germline (reference sequence). The CDR3 sequence is 15 residues long. The CDR3 protein is CASSPRTGNTGELFF. In DNA form, the CDR3 reads TGTGCCAGCAGCCCTCGGACAGGGAATACCGGGGAGCTGTTTTTT.

The rearrangement uses TRBV25-1 and TRBJ2-3; the D is unclear. CDR1 is MGHDK, CDR2 SYGVNS, per germline. This CDR3 has 14 amino acids. V shed 11 bases and J shed 2 bases, with 17 bases lying between them. Here the CDR3 DNA reads TGTGCCTCCAGCCGGGTTTCGCCCACAGATACGCAGTATTTT. Translated, it gives CASSRVSPTDTQYF.

The rearrangement links TRBV2 to TRBJ1-6; D perhaps matches TRBD1 (5 bases). The CDR3 totals 14 residues. Germline V lookup: CDR1 SNHLY, CDR2 FYNNEI. The V end was cut by 8 bases, the J end by 6 bases, with 14 bases between. The CDR3 protein is CASGWTGGNSPLHF. The CDR3 region has the DNA TGTGCCAGCGGATGGACCGGGGGTAATTCACCCCTCCACTTT.

This clone was seen a few times. The chain is built from TRBV6-4 and TRBJ1-2; D is unresolved. CDR1 and CDR2 (germline): MRHNA, SNTAGT. This CDR3 comprises 18 residues. The ends were cut back, 0 bases at V and 4 bases at J, with 21 bases in the middle. The CDR3 coding sequence is TGTGCCAGCAGTGACTCGATTTTGGTTACAGCCCAACGCTATGGCTACACCTTC. It is translated as CASSDSILVTAQRYGYTF.

The chain has TRBV29-1 and TRBJ1-2, with TRBD1 matching over 7 bases. The V gene's germline CDR1 is SQVTM and CDR2 ANQGSEA. There are 16 residues in the CDR3. The trim removed 1 base at V and 0 bases at J, leaving 8 bases unmatched. CDR3 protein: CSVEGAGQDSNYGYTF. CDR3 DNA: TGCAGCGTTGAAGGGGCCGGACAGGATTCTAACTATGGCTACACCTTC.

The rearrangement links TRBV18 to TRBJ1-3; 8 nucleotides line up with TRBD1. The CDR3 loop spans 15 amino acids. Per the germline V gene, CDR1 is KGHSH and CDR2 is LQKENI. J lost 6 bases, V lost 3 bases, and 7 bases had no gene match. The CDR3 is CASSPLTGVANTIYF. The CDR3, as DNA: TGTGCCAGCTCACCCTTGACAGGGGTAGCAAACACCATATATTTT.

The V gene is TRBV7-9, the J gene TRBJ1-4, with TRBD1 matching over 7 bases. The CDR3 has 16 residues. J gave up 7 bases and V 5 bases, and 13 bases lay outside the gene matches. Looked up from germline, CDR1 is SEHNR and CDR2 is FQNEAQ (reference sequence). The CDR3 DNA is TGTGCCAGCAGCCTCATCGGGGACAGAGGAGGTGAAAAACTGTTTTTT. Its protein product is CASSLIGDRGGEKLFF.

This clone was found once. The chain has TRBV12-3 or TRBV12-4 and TRBJ2-7; D is undetermined. The V gene lost 4 bases and the J gene lost 2 bases, with 6 bases spanning the gap. This CDR3 region has 12 residues. The CDR3 here is CASSSFPYEQYF. For the CDR3, the DNA is TGTGCCAGCAGTTCATTCCCCTACGAGCAGTACTTC.

The chain couples TRBV25-1 to TRBJ1-6, with a weak D call TRBD1 (6 bases). CDR3 length: 12 amino acids. Germline V lookup: CDR1 MGHDK, CDR2 SYGVNS. The V end lost 7 bases, the J end lost 9 bases, and 10 bases lay between the germline ends. The CDR3 DNA reads TGTGCCAGCAATAAACAGGGTTCACCCCTCCACTTT. Translation: CASNKQGSPLHF. Complete variable domain (other parts from reference TRBV25-1 and TRBJ1-6): EADIYQTPRYLVIGTGKKITLECSQTMGHDKMYWYQQDPGMELHLIHYSYGVNSTEKGDLSSESTVSRIRTEHFPLTLESARPSHTSQYLCASNKQGSPLHFGNGTRLTVT.

The V call is TRBV5-1, the J call TRBJ1-2; no clear D. CDR3 length: 13 residues. Germline CDR1 reads SGHRS; CDR2 reads YFSETQ. Trimming took off 4 bases at V and 4 bases at J, with 11 bases between the two ends. This chain's CDR3 is CASSQEGPYGYTF. The CDR3 DNA reads TGCGCCAGCAGCCAAGAGGGTCCCTATGGCTACACCTTC.

The CDR3 DNA sequence: TGTGCCAGCAGCCCCCGGGAAGGGAGCGGGGACACAGATACGCAGTATTTT. Translating it yields CASSPREGSGDTDTQYF. This sequence joins TRBV6-4 and TRBJ2-3; 7 bases map to TRBD2. J gave up 2 bases and V 6 bases, and 14 bases lay outside the gene matches. Per the germline V gene, CDR1 is MRHNA and CDR2 is SNTAGT. This CDR3 is 17 amino acids long.

The chain combines TRBV7-9 with TRBJ2-4, with 10 bases identical to TRBD1. The CDR3 has 16 residues. Germline values: CDR1 SEHNR, CDR2 FQNEAQ (reference sequence). Trimming at V came to 5 bases and at J to 2 bases, leaving 6 bases not matched to a gene. The CDR3 loop is CASSTGQGVTKNIQYF. The CDR3 bases are TGTGCCAGCAGCACCGGACAGGGGGTCACCAAAAACATTCAGTACTTC. The whole variable domain, remainder taken from reference TRBV7-9 and TRBJ2-4, is DTGVSQNPRHKITKRGQNVTFRCDPISEHNRLYWYRQTLGQGPEFLTYFQNEAQLEKSRLLSDRFSAERPKGSFSTLEIQRTEQGDSAMYLCASSTGQGVTKNIQYFGAGTRLSVL.

The CDR3 bases are TGTGCCAGCAGCTTAGCGGGACTAGCAGGGGATACGCAGTATTTT. Protein sequence: CASSLAGLAGDTQYF. V gene TRBV7-2 combines with J gene TRBJ2-3, with 9 bases matching TRBD2. Germline loops: CDR1 SGHTA, CDR2 FQGNSA. This CDR3 comprises 15 residues. Trimming removed 0 bases from V and 6 bases from J; junction bases left unmatched: 4.

The gene calls are TRBV29-1 and TRBJ2-5; 7 bases line up with TRBD1. CDR3 length equals 11 residues. Germline V gene sequence: CDR1 SQVTM, CDR2 ANQGSEA. V shed 7 bases and J 4 bases; nucleotides not matched to a gene: 3. As DNA, the CDR3 is TGCAGCGCTGACAGGGCAGAGACCCAGTACTTC. Its protein is CSADRAETQYF.

The chain carries TRBV18 and TRBJ2-7; a weak D match, TRBD1 (6 bases). The germline V and J ends were trimmed by 2 bases and 6 bases, with 20 bases remaining between them. Per germline, CDR1 KGHSH and CDR2 LQKENI. CDR3 length: 16 residues. Written as DNA, the CDR3 is TGTGCCAGCTCACCAGGGCAGGGGCCAACTGGATCCGAGCAGTACTTC. Its translation is CASSPGQGPTGSEQYF.